Reported below is one TCR beta chain. Its antigen is as yet unknown. The sample originates from a study of OX40 agonist ivuxolimab in advanced cancers. Germline V lookup: CDR1 SGHTS, CDR2 YDEGEE. This CDR3 contains 12 residues. Trimming pared 0 bases from V and 8 bases from J, leaving 8 bases between. Notes on the study in general: What antigens the expanded peripheral T cells recognized was never established.

Clones were read by immunoSEQ multiplex PCR, and TCRdb kept only the in-frame ones, dropping some. The sample has 75,000 to 90,000 clones; about nine tenths are singletons. The sequenced sample was CD4+ or CD8+ T cells sorted from blood, obtained in a trial of the OX40 agonist ivuxolimab. This sequence originates from an adult with an advanced solid tumor such as melanoma, head and neck, liver or kidney cancer. V and J are TRBV5-8 and TRBJ1-2; D is unclear. CDR3 residues: CASSLEAGGYTF. CDR3 in DNA: TGTGCCAGCAGCTTGGAGGCGGGCGGCTACACCTTC.